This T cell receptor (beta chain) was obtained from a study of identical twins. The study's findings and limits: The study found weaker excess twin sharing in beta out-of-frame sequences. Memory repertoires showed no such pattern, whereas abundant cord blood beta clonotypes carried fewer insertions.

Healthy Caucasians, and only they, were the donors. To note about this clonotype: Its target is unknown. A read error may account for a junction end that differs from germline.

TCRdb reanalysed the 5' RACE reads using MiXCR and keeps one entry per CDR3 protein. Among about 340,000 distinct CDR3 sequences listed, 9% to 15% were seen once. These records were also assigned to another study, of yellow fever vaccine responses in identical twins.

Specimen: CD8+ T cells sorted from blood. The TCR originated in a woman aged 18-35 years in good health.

The chain's CDR3 is CATSQVGGGYNEQFF. The CDR3 region has the DNA TGTGCCACCAGCCAAGTGGGCGGGGGCTACAATGAGCAGTTCTTC. This chain joins TRBV3-1 and TRBJ2-1, with 7 bases aligning to TRBD2. There are 15 residues in the CDR3. From germline, CDR1 is LGHDT and CDR2 YNNKEL (reference sequence).